These 8 T cell receptor beta chains came from one sample sequenced in a study of blood T cell repertoires in COVID-19. The protocol was immunoSEQ multiplex PCR, while the TCRdb copy is restricted to in-frame clones and leaves out a portion. The table lists tens of thousands of clones, nearly 90% of them singletons. The sample comprised peripheral blood. The receptors here all came from a man aged 45-65 years with acute or convalescent COVID-19.

A single count supports this clone. The CDR3 spells CASSLSGSPQETQYF. DNA of the CDR3: TGCGCCAGCAGCTTGAGCGGAAGCCCCCAAGAGACCCAGTACTTC. The V call is TRBV5-1, the J call TRBJ2-5, with a weak D call TRBD2 (5 bases). The CDR3 is 15 residues long. V gave up 1 base and J gave up 1 base, with 11 bases separating them. CDR1 is SGHRS, CDR2 YFSETQ, per germline.

The chain combines TRBV10-3 with TRBJ1-1, with a tentative D call TRBD1 (5 bases). CDR1 is ENHRY and CDR2 is SYGVKD in the germline V gene. The CDR3 loop spans 12 amino acids. V was cut by 0 bases and J by 10 bases, with 9 bases left in between. Here the CDR3 reads CAISESQGGAFF. The CDR3, as DNA: TGTGCCATCAGTGAGTCCCAGGGTGGAGCTTTCTTT.

The CDR3 sequence: CASSPGFSSSYEAFF. CDR3 in DNA: TGTGCCAGCAGCCCAGGGTTTTCGTCCTCCTATGAAGCTTTCTTT. The chain carries TRBV5-5 and TRBJ1-1, with D perhaps matching TRBD1 (5 bases). This CDR3 is built from 15 residues. Trimming pared 4 bases from V and 7 bases from J, leaving 20 bases between. CDR1 is SGHKS and CDR2 is YYEKEE in the germline V gene (reference sequence).

The V gene is TRBV5-4, the J gene TRBJ2-7, with D possibly TRBD2 on 5 matching bases. Trimming removed 4 bases at V and 0 bases at J, with 26 bases between. The CDR3 is 19 residues long. The germline gives CDR1 SGHNT, CDR2 YYREEE (reference sequence). The CDR3 protein is CASSPDVWERLPHSYEQYF. The DNA of the CDR3 is TGTGCCAGCAGCCCGGACGTATGGGAGCGACTACCCCACTCCTACGAGCAGTACTTC.

In this sample, this clone turned up once. The genes are TRBV30 and TRBJ2-2; 11 nucleotides agree with TRBD1. Unmatched junction bases numbered 14, after V lost 5 bases and J lost 3 bases. Germline CDR1 and CDR2: GTSNPN and SVGIG (reference sequence). The CDR3 totals 18 residues. Here the CDR3 DNA reads TGTGCCTGGGCGGACAGGGGGCTGGTTCGCGATGACACCGGGGAGCTGTTTTTT. It yields the protein CAWADRGLVRDDTGELFF.

This chain uses TRBV19 with TRBJ2-7; the D gene is possibly TRBD1 (5 bases). Trimming left V 5 bases short and J 0 bases short, with 14 bases between. Per germline, CDR1 LNHDA and CDR2 SQIVND (reference sequence). The CDR3 loop spans 15 amino acids. CDR3 DNA sequence: TGTGCCAGTAGTCCCCAGGGCCGGCCCTCCTACGAGCAGTACTTC. This gives the protein CASSPQGRPSYEQYF.

The chain recombines TRBV30 with TRBJ1-1; TRBD1 aligns across 12 bases. CDR3 length: 14 amino acids. V trimming: 2 bases; J trimming: 5 bases; junction bases outside the gene matches: 3. The V gene's germline CDR1 is GTSNPN and CDR2 SVGIG (reference sequence). The CDR3 spells CAWSWDRGRTEAFF. The CDR3 DNA reads TGTGCCTGGAGTTGGGACAGGGGGCGGACTGAAGCTTTCTTT.

The chain is built from TRBV5-1 and TRBJ2-3, with a possible D match to TRBD2 (5 bases). The CDR3 consists of 14 residues. The ends were cut back, 1 base at V and 3 bases at J, with 9 bases in the middle. The germline CDR1 and CDR2 sequences are SGHRS and YFSETQ. The chain's CDR3 is CASSLFPGTDTQYF. The CDR3 DNA follows: TGCGCCAGCAGCTTGTTTCCGGGAACAGATACGCAGTATTTT.